This section outlines one TCR beta chain sequence together with its context. The antigen is not known. Researchers prepared the TCRbeta library using unique molecular identifiers, the study reports. TCRdb re-called the PCR reads through MiXCR, storing one row per CDR3 protein. The repertoire consists of under 250,000 distinct CDR3 sequences, with roughly 7.1% occurring once and the leading ten covering approximately 5.7%. These data originate in a study of T-cell reconstitution after alpha-beta-depleted transplantation in children. Overall study findings and caveats: About two months after transplant, alpha-beta T cells reportedly came from several hundred expanded graft clones.

The CDR3 consists of 17 residues. This sequence was found in a boy between 2 and 10 years old with acute lymphoblastic leukemia, due to receive a stem cell transplant. Sequenced here: PBMCs, sampled before TCRalphabeta/CD19-depleted stem cell transplant. The chain carries TRBV21-1 and TRBJ2-5; the DNA was not compared with TRBD2, the D call given in the table. TRBV21-1 is deemed a pseudogene. The CDR3 nucleotides are TGTGCCAGCAGCAGACCACTAGCGGGAGGACTGGGGGAGACCCAGTACTTC. Its protein is CASSRPLAGGLGETQYF.